The 32 T cell receptor beta chains listed next were all sequenced from one sample in a study of graft-versus-host responses after intestinal transplantation. Libraries were prepared by immunoSEQ multiplex PCR; TCRdb keeps only in-frame clonotypes and omits some of them. The sample includes 40,000 or so clones, 93% seen only once; the top ten take roughly 4%. Specimen: PBMCs, collected 700 to 850 days after intestinal transplantation. The receptors stem from a human patient who received an intestinal transplant, so some T cells may come from the graft donor.

CDR3 amino acids: CASSLVRGRETQYF. For the CDR3, the DNA is TGTGCCAGCAGCTTGGTCCGGGGGCGAGAGACCCAGTACTTC. This chain joins TRBV5-6 and TRBJ2-5, with D perhaps being TRBD1 or TRBD2 (6 bases each). V gave up 0 bases and J gave up 4 bases, with 10 bases separating them. The germline CDR1 and CDR2 sequences are SGHDT and YYEEEE. The CDR3 loop spans 14 amino acids.

The V call is TRBV6-5, the J call TRBJ2-3; 7 bases are a match to TRBD1. With 6 bases clipped from V and 2 bases from J, the junction kept 5 bases outside the gene matches. Germline CDR1 is MNHEY and CDR2 is SVGAGI. There are 14 residues in the CDR3. CDR3 loop: CASSRDSHTDTQYF. The CDR3, as DNA: TGTGCCAGCAGCCGGGACAGCCACACAGATACGCAGTATTTT.

The V call is TRBV27, the J call TRBJ2-7, with 7 positions matching TRBD1. This CDR3 comprises 15 residues. CDR1 and CDR2 (germline): MNHEY, SMNVEV (reference sequence). V dropped 5 bases and J dropped 6; count of bases not matched to a gene: 13. The CDR3, as DNA: TGTGCCAGCAGTCTCCTTGACAGGGCGGACCGCGAGCAGTACTTC. This encodes CASSLLDRADREQYF.

The V gene is TRBV29-1, the J gene TRBJ2-3; D gene ambiguous. V lost 5 bases and J 4 bases, leaving 7 bases between the germline ends. The CDR3 has 11 residues. The germline V gene has CDR1 SQVTM and CDR2 ANQGSEA. The DNA for the CDR3 is TGCAGCGTTTCCCCCCCAGATACGCAGTATTTT. This sequence encodes CSVSPPDTQYF.

The chain is built from TRBV19 and TRBJ1-1; the match to TRBD1 covers 11 bases. Germline CDR1 is LNHDA and CDR2 is SQIVND (reference sequence). With V trimmed by 7 bases and J by 4 bases, 11 bases remained unmatched. This CDR3 spans 16 amino acids. CDR3 amino acids: CASIPGTGGMGTEAFF. Written as DNA, the CDR3 is TGTGCCAGTATCCCAGGGACAGGGGGTATGGGCACTGAAGCTTTCTTT.

The genes are TRBV7-2 and TRBJ2-7; 8 positions agree with TRBD1. This CDR3 spans 13 amino acids. The ends lost 4 bases at V and 5 bases at J; junction bases unmatched: 4. The germline V gene encodes CDR1 SGHTA and CDR2 FQGNSA. CDR3 sequence: CASSSDRADEQYF. CDR3 DNA: TGTGCCAGCAGCTCGGACAGGGCCGACGAGCAGTACTTC.

The chain has TRBV28 and TRBJ2-2, with D tentatively TRBD1 or TRBD2 (5 bases each). The germline CDR1 and CDR2 sequences are MDHEN and SYDVKM. The CDR3 totals 15 residues. Trimming took off 6 bases at V and 3 bases at J, with 14 bases between the two ends. The CDR3 DNA reads TGTGCCAGCAGCCAAATGGTGGGGGACACCGGGGAGCTGTTTTTT. Residues: CASSQMVGDTGELFF.

The CDR3 nucleotides read TGCAGCGTCGAGGTACGGGGACGCGGGACTGAAGCTTTCTTT. Translation gives CSVEVRGRGTEAFF. The chain recombines TRBV29-1 with TRBJ1-1, with D perhaps TRBD1 (5 bases). This CDR3 is built from 14 residues. The germline V and J ends were trimmed by 6 bases and 5 bases, with 19 bases remaining between them. Germline V gene data show CDR1 as SQVTM and CDR2 as ANQGSEA.

The rearrangement joins TRBV7-9 to TRBJ1-1; possible D gene TRBD1, 5 bases. CDR1 is SEHNR, CDR2 FQNEAQ, per germline (reference sequence). V lost 3 bases and J 4 bases, leaving 12 bases between the germline ends. The CDR3 extends over 14 amino acids. The CDR3 protein is CASSLGVYGTEAFF. CDR3 sequence (DNA): TGTGCCAGCAGCTTGGGGGTTTACGGCACTGAAGCTTTCTTT.

V usage is TRBV6-1 and J usage is TRBJ2-2; 8 bases align to TRBD2. The CDR3 sequence is 15 residues long. J gave up 6 bases and V 8 bases, and 11 bases lay outside the gene matches. Per the germline V gene, CDR1 is MNHNS and CDR2 is SASEGT. The CDR3 sequence is CASVLGGGRAGELFF. CDR3 in DNA: TGTGCCAGCGTCCTCGGGGGGGGGCGCGCCGGGGAGCTGTTTTTT.

V usage is TRBV20-1 and J usage is TRBJ2-5; D is ambiguous. The CDR3 spans 10 residues. The germline gives CDR1 DFQATT, CDR2 SNEGSKA (reference sequence). The V end was cut by 6 bases, the J end by 4 bases, with 6 bases between. CDR3 sequence: CSALGETQYF. The CDR3 bases are TGCAGTGCCTTGGGAGAGACCCAGTACTTC.

The chain is built from TRBV9 and TRBJ2-7, with D possibly matching TRBD1 (6 bases). The germline CDR1 and CDR2 sequences are SGDLS and YYNGEE. CDR3 length: 16 amino acids. V was shortened by 4 bases and J by 0 bases, with 17 bases between the two germline ends. The CDR3 region has the DNA TGTGCCAGCAGCCCGTACCGGGACATCCCCTCCTACGAGCAGTACTTC. This codes for CASSPYRDIPSYEQYF.

The V and J genes are TRBV5-1 and TRBJ2-5, with D perhaps matching TRBD1 (5 bases). The germline V gene encodes CDR1 SGHRS and CDR2 YFSETQ. This CDR3 contains 12 residues. Trimming took off 4 bases at V and 2 bases at J, with 6 bases between the two ends. In DNA form, the CDR3 reads TGCGCCAGCAGCCGACAGCAAGAGACCCAGTACTTC. This translates into CASSRQQETQYF.

V and J are TRBV7-9 and TRBJ2-5; unclear D gene. The CDR3 is made up of 14 amino acids. Trimming left V 2 bases short and J 3 bases short, with 10 bases between. CDR1 and CDR2 (germline): SEHNR, FQNEAQ (reference sequence). The CDR3 DNA follows: TGTGCCAGCAGCTTACGAGGACCCGAAGAGACCCAGTACTTC. Translating it yields CASSLRGPEETQYF.

V usage is TRBV19 and J usage is TRBJ2-1; 8 positions agree with TRBD1. V dropped 3 bases and J dropped 3; count of bases not matched to a gene: 4. The CDR3 totals 15 residues. Germline V gives CDR1 LNHDA, CDR2 SQIVND (reference sequence). The CDR3 loop reads CASSMEGQDYNEQFF. The DNA of the CDR3 is TGTGCCAGTAGTATGGAGGGACAGGACTACAATGAGCAGTTCTTC.

The genes are TRBV4-1 and TRBJ2-5, with TRBD1 matching over 7 bases. CDR1 and CDR2 (germline): MGHRA, YSYEKL. With V trimmed by 2 bases and J by 2 bases, 2 bases remained unmatched. The CDR3 extends over 14 amino acids. The CDR3 protein is CASSQRGQQETQYF. In DNA form, the CDR3 reads TGCGCCAGCAGCCAACGGGGACAGCAAGAGACCCAGTACTTC.

This clone has more than one count but fewer than ten. The V gene is TRBV21-1, the J gene TRBJ2-2; TRBD1, the D gene given by the table, was not confirmed from the DNA. TRBV21-1 is flagged as a pseudogene. There are 17 residues in the CDR3. CDR3 nucleotides: TGTGCCAGCAGCAAAGCCGGGACAGAGGAGGGCACCGGGGAGCTGTTTTTT. It translates to CASSKAGTEEGTGELFF.

V gene TRBV5-6 combines with J gene TRBJ2-3, with D tentatively TRBD1 (5 bases). This CDR3 has 16 amino acids. V was clipped by 4 bases and J by 4 bases, with 19 bases between them. Looked up from germline, CDR1 is SGHDT and CDR2 is YYEEEE. CDR3 protein: CASSTTVTLPPDTQYF. The DNA of the CDR3 is TGTGCCAGCAGCACGACAGTTACCCTACCTCCAGATACGCAGTATTTT.

This clone has more than one count but fewer than ten. This sequence joins TRBV10-3 and TRBJ2-7; a weak D match, TRBD2 (5 bases). The ends were cut back, 7 bases at V and 0 bases at J, with 13 bases in the middle. CDR3 length equals 14 residues. CDR1 is ENHRY and CDR2 is SYGVKD in the germline V gene. CDR3 loop: CAITASPSSYEQYF. In DNA, the CDR3 is TGTGCCATCACGGCTAGCCCAAGCTCCTACGAGCAGTACTTC.

This sequence joins TRBV5-4 and TRBJ2-1; perhaps TRBD2 as D (6 bases). CDR1 is SGHNT, CDR2 YYREEE, per germline (reference sequence). Trimming left V 4 bases short and J 4 bases short, with 15 bases between. CDR3 length equals 15 residues. CDR3 protein: CASSPGGTEYNEQFF. The DNA for the CDR3 is TGTGCCAGCAGCCCCGGAGGGACGGAGTACAATGAGCAGTTCTTC.

The V call is TRBV9, the J call TRBJ2-2; D gene unclear. V dropped 4 bases and J dropped 1 base, with 2 bases sitting between them. The CDR3 runs to 12 residues. Per the germline V gene, CDR1 is SGDLS and CDR2 is YYNGEE. The CDR3 reads CASSLNTGELFF. In DNA, the CDR3 is TGTGCCAGCAGCCTGAACACCGGGGAGCTGTTTTTT.

The chain is built from TRBV29-1 and TRBJ2-7, with D possibly TRBD2 on 6 matching bases. The CDR3 is made up of 13 amino acids. The V gene's germline CDR1 is SQVTM and CDR2 ANQGSEA. V lost 7 bases and J lost 2, with 15 bases in between. The CDR3 here is CSAGGEIAYEQYF. The CDR3 nucleotides read TGCAGCGCTGGCGGGGAAATCGCCTACGAGCAGTACTTC.

This clone turned up a few times. V usage is TRBV5-6 and J usage is TRBJ2-5; D gene ambiguous. There are 11 residues in the CDR3. V shed 0 bases and J shed 3 bases, with 0 bases lying between them. Germline lookup yields CDR1 SGHDT and CDR2 YYEEEE. CDR3 coding DNA: TGTGCCAGCAGCTTGGAAGAGACCCAGTACTTC. Translating it yields CASSLEETQYF. The entire variable domain, with the rest obtained from reference TRBV5-6 and TRBJ2-5, is as follows: DAGVTQSPTHLIKTRGQQVTLRCSPKSGHDTVSWYQQALGQGPQFIFQYYEEEERQRGNFPDRFSGHQFPNYSSELNVNALLLGDSALYLCASSLEETQYFGPGTRLLVL.

J is TRBJ2-7 and V is TRBV10-1; TRBD2 aligns across 9 bases. Germline V lookup: CDR1 WNHNN, CDR2 SYGVQD (reference sequence). The V and J ends lost 6 bases and 4 bases, in that order; junction bases with no gene match: 4. The CDR3 contains 13 residues. CDR3 sequence reads: CASSSSGKYEQYF. CDR3 DNA: TGCGCCAGCAGCTCTAGCGGGAAGTACGAGCAGTACTTC.

The chain has TRBV4-1 and TRBJ2-5, with D unresolved. Germline lookup yields CDR1 MGHRA and CDR2 YSYEKL. The CDR3 covers 12 residues. The V gene lost 2 bases and the J gene lost 9 bases, with 10 bases spanning the gap. CDR3: CASSQPLLPQYF. The CDR3 nucleotides are TGCGCCAGCAGCCAACCTCTATTGCCCCAGTACTTC.

CDR3 DNA: TGTGCCATCAGTTGGGACAGCCTTAATTCACCCCTCCACTTT. Translating it yields CAISWDSLNSPLHF. The chain links TRBV10-3 to TRBJ1-6, with 7 bases lining up with TRBD1. V lost 5 bases, J lost 6 bases, and 4 bases stayed unmatched. This CDR3 has 14 residues. In germline, CDR1 is ENHRY, CDR2 SYGVKD.

V and J are TRBV6-5 and TRBJ2-7, with 7 bases identical to TRBD1. Germline CDR1 is MNHEY and CDR2 is SVGAGI. CDR3 size: 16 residues. V was clipped by 0 bases and J by 5 bases; unmatched bases: 10. CDR3: CASSYSIRQGSDEQYF. The CDR3 bases are TGTGCCAGCAGTTACTCGATCCGACAGGGATCGGACGAGCAGTACTTC.

V and J are TRBV7-3 and TRBJ2-5; 8 nucleotides line up with TRBD1. The DNA matches TRBJ2-7 better at its end, which makes the J call doubtful. Per the germline V gene, CDR1 is SGHTA and CDR2 is FQGTGA. The CDR3 totals 15 residues. CDR3 coding DNA: TGTGCCAGCAGCTCCGGGAACAGGGGGACCTACGAGCAGTACTTC. Translated: CASSSGNRGTYEQYF.

The chain uses TRBV6-1 and TRBJ2-5, with 10 nucleotides matching TRBD1. From germline, CDR1 is MNHNS and CDR2 SASEGT. There are 14 residues in the CDR3. V was pared by 6 bases and J by 4 bases, with 5 bases of the junction left unmatched. Here the CDR3 DNA reads TGTGCCAGCAGGGCCGGGACAGGGGTAGAGACCCAGTACTTC. It encodes CASRAGTGVETQYF.

In this sample, this clone turned up a few times. The CDR3 coding sequence is TGTGCCAGCAGTGACAGGGCGGGAGGGCCGGGTACGCAGTATTTT. This sequence encodes CASSDRAGGPGTQYF. V gene TRBV6-1 combines with J gene TRBJ2-3; 9 nucleotides agree with TRBD2. V was clipped by 3 bases and J by 8 bases; unmatched bases: 9. This CDR3 spans 15 amino acids. Germline-derived CDR1 and CDR2 are MNHNS and SASEGT.

This chain joins TRBV5-1 and TRBJ1-4; 7 bases agree with TRBD1. With V trimmed by 2 bases and J by 8 bases, 9 bases remained unmatched. Germline values: CDR1 SGHRS, CDR2 YFSETQ. This CDR3 has 15 amino acids. The CDR3 here is CASSLRQGLREKLFF. CDR3 in DNA: TGCGCCAGCAGCTTAAGACAGGGCTTACGGGAAAAACTGTTTTTT.

The chain has TRBV27 and TRBJ1-3; D not resolved. The CDR3 extends over 11 amino acids. CDR1 MNHEY and CDR2 SMNVEV come from the germline V gene (reference sequence). V dropped 8 bases and J dropped 4 bases, with 6 bases sitting between them. CDR3 DNA sequence: TGTGCCAGCCATGGAGGAAACACCATATATTTT. It codes for CASHGGNTIYF.